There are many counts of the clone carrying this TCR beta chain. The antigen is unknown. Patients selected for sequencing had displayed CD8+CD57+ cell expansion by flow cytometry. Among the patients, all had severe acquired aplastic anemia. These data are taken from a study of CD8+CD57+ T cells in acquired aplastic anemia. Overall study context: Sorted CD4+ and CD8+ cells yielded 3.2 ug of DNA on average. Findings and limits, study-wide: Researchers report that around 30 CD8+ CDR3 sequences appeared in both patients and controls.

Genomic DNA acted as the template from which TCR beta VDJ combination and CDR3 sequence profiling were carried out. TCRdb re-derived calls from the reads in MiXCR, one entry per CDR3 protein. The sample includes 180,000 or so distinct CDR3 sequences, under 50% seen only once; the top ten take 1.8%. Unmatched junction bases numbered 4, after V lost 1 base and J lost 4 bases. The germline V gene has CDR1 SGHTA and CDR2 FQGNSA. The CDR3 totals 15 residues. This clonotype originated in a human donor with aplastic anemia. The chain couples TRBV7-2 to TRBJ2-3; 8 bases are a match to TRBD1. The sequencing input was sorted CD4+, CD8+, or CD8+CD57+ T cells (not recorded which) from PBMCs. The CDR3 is CASSLVTRGPDTQYF. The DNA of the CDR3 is TGTGCCAGCAGCTTAGTTACCAGGGGGCCAGATACGCAGTATTTT.